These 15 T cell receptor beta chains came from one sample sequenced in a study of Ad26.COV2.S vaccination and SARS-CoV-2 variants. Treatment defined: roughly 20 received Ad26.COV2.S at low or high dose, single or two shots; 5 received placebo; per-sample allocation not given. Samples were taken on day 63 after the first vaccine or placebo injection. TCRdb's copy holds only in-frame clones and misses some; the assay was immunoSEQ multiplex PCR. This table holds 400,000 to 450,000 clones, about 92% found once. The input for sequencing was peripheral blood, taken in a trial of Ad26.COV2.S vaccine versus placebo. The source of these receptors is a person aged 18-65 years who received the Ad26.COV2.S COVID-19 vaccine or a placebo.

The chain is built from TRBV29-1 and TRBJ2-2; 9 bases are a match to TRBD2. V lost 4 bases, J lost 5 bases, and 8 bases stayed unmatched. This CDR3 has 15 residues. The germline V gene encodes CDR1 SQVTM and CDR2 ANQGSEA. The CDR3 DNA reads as TGCAGCGTTGGGGCGGGAGGGCCGAGGACCGGGGAGCTGTTTTTT. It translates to CSVGAGGPRTGELFF.

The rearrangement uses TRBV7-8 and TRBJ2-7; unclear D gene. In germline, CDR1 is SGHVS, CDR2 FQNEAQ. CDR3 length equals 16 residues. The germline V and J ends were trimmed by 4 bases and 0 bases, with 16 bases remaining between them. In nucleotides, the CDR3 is TGTGCCAGCAGCTCGGCATCGGACCCGAGCTCCTACGAGCAGTACTTC. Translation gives CASSSASDPSSYEQYF.

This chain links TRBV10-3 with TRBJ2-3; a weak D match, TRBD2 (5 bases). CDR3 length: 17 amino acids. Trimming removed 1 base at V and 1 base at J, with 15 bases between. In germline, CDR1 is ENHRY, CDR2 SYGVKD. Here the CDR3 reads CAISEFGAAGGTDTQYF. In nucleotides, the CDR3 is TGTGCCATCAGTGAGTTCGGAGCGGCGGGCGGCACAGATACGCAGTATTTT.

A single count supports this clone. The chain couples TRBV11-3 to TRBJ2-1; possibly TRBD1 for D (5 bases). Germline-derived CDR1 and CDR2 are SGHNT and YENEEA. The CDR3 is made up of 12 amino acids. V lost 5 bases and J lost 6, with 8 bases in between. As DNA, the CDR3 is TGTGCCAGCAGCCGCGACAGCAATGAGCAGTTCTTC. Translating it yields CASSRDSNEQFF.

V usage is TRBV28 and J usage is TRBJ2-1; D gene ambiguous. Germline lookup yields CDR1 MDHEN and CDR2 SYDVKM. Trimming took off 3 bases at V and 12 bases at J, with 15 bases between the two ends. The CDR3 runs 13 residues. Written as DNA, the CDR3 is TGTGCCAGCAGTTTCCCCCTACCTAAGATGCAGTTCTTC. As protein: CASSFPLPKMQFF.

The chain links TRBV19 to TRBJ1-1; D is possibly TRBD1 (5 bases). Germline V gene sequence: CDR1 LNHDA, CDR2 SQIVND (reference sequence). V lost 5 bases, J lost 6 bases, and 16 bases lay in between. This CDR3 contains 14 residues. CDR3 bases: TGTGCCAGTAGTCGGACGGGTGGGGGGGCTGAAGCTTTCTTT. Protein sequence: CASSRTGGGAEAFF.

For the CDR3, the DNA is TGTGCCAGCAGCCAGACTACCGGACTAGCGGGAGGGGAGACCCAGTACTTC. Translated, it gives CASSQTTGLAGGETQYF. This rearrangement joins TRBV28 to TRBJ2-5; 15 bases map to TRBD2. This CDR3 comprises 17 residues. Germline loops: CDR1 MDHEN, CDR2 SYDVKM. Trimming cost V 6 bases and J 5 bases; bases outside gene matches: 10.

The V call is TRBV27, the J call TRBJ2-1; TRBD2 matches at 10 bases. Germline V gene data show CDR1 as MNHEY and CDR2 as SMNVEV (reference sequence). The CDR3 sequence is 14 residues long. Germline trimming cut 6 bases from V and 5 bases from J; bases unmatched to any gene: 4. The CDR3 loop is CASRLAGSNNEQFF. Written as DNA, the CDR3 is TGTGCCAGCAGACTAGCGGGATCCAACAATGAGCAGTTCTTC.

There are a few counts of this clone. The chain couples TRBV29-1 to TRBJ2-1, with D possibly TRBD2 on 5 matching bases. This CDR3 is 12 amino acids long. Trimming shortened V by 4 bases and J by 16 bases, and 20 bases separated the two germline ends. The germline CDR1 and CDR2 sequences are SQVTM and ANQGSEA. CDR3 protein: CSVGSLTRVAFF. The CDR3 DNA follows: TGCAGCGTTGGGTCCCTTACTAGAGTTGCTTTCTTC.

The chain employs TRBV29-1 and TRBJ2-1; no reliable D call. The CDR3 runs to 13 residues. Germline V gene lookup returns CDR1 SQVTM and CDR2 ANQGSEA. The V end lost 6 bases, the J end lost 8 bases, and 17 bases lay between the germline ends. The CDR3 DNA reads TGCAGCGTGACCGCCCGAGGATACGATGAGCAGTTCTTC. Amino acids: CSVTARGYDEQFF.

The CDR3 loop reads CASSLGGQGSYEQYF. The CDR3, as DNA: TGTGCCAGCAGCTTGGGCGGACAGGGGTCCTACGAGCAGTACTTC. The chain combines TRBV7-9 with TRBJ2-7; 9 bases align to TRBD1. The CDR3 loop spans 15 amino acids. Losses at the gene ends were 3 bases for V and 1 base for J; bases not matched to a gene: 4. Looked up from germline, CDR1 is SEHNR and CDR2 is FQNEAQ (reference sequence).

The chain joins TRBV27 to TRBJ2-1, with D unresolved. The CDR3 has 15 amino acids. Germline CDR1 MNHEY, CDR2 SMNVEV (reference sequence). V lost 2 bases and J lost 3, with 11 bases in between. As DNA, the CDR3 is TGTGCCAGCAGTTTAAGGGTGGGAAACTACAATGAGCAGTTCTTC. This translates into CASSLRVGNYNEQFF.

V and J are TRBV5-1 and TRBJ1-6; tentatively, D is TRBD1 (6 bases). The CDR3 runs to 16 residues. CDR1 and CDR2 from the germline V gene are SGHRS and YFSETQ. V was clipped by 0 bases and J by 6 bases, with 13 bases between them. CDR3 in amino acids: CASSLGGGASNSPLHF. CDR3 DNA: TGCGCCAGCAGCTTGGGCGGGGGGGCGAGTAATTCACCCCTCCACTTT.

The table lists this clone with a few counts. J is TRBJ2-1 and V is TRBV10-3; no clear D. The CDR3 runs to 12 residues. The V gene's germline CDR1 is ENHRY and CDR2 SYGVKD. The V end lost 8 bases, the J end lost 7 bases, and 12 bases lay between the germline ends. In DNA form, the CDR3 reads TGTGCCATCCGCCCACCGGATAATGAGCAGTTCTTC. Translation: CAIRPPDNEQFF.

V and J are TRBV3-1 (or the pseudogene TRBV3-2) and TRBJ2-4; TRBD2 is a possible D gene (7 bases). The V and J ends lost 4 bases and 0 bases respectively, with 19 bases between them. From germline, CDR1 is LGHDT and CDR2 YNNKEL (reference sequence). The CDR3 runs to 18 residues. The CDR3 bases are TGTGCCAGCAGCCGAAGTAGGGGGGGCGTTATAGCCAAAAACATTCAGTACTTC. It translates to CASSRSRGGVIAKNIQYF.